What follows is one TCR beta chain and its context. The antigen is not known. The data belong to a study of T cell responses to AZD1222 COVID-19 vaccine. Study-wide points: The study found vaccine-associated CD4 TCRs spanning spike, dominant at 160-218 and 743-854. Baseline seropositivity occurred in only a handful of AZD1222 recipients. Spike-specific TCR depth and breadth grew after two AZD1222 doses. Donors, mostly white British, included more females; clonal diversity was possibly underestimated.

CDR3 length equals 14 residues. Trimming removed 3 bases from V and 9 bases from J; junction bases left unmatched: 4. CDR1 is SQVTM, CDR2 ANQGSEA, per germline. TCRdb's table, derived via immunoSEQ multiplex PCR, lists solely in-frame clones and lacks some. The sample holds more than 50,000 clones; approximately 85% are singletons and the top ten take approximately 23%. The chain employs TRBV29-1 and TRBJ2-1, with 14 bases lining up with TRBD2. Sequencing was performed on peripheral blood, taken on day 0 of MenACWY control vaccination. The TCR sequence derives from an adult in good health. The CDR3 loop reads CSVETSGRASEQFF. CDR3 nucleotides: TGCAGCGTTGAGACTAGCGGGAGGGCCAGTGAGCAGTTCTTC.